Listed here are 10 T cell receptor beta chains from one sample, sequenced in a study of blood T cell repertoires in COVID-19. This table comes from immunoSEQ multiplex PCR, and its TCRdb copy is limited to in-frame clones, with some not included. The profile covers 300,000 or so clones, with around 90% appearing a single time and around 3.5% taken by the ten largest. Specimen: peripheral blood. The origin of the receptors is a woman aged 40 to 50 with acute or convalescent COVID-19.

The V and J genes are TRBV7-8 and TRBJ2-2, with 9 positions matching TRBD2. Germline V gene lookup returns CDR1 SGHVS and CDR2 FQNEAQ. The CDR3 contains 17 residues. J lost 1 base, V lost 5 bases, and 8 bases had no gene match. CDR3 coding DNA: TGTGCCAGCAGCCCTAGGCCTAGCGGGGTGAACACCGGGGAGCTGTTTTTT. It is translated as CASSPRPSGVNTGELFF.

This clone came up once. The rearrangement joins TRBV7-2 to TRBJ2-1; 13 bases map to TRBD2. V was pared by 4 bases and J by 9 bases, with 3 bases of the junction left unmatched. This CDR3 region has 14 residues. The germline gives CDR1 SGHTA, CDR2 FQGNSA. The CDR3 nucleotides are TGTGCCAGCAGCTCTGGACTAGCGGGGGTTGAGCAGTTCTTC. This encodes CASSSGLAGVEQFF. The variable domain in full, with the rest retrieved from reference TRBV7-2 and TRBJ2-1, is GAGVSQSPSNKVTEKGKDVELRCDPISGHTALYWYRQSLGQGLEFLIYFQGNSAPDKSGLPSDRFSAERTGGSVSTLTIQRTQQEDSAVYLCASSSGLAGVEQFFGPGTRLTVL.

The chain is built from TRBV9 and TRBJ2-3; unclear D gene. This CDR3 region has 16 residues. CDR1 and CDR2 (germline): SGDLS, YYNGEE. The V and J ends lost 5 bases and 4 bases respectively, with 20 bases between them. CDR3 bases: TGTGCCAGCAGTGACGTAGTATTACCCGACTCAGATACGCAGTATTTT. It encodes CASSDVVLPDSDTQYF. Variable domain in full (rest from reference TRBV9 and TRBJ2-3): DSGVTQTPKHLITATGQRVTLRCSPRSGDLSVYWYQQSLDQGLQFLIQYYNGEERAKGNILERFSAQQFPDLHSELNLSSLELGDSALYFCASSDVVLPDSDTQYFGPGTRLTVL.

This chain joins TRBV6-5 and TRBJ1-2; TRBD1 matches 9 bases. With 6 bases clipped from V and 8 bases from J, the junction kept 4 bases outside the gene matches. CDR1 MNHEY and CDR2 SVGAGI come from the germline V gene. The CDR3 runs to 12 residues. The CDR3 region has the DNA TGTGCCAGCAGCCGGACAGGGGACGGCTACACCTTC. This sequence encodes CASSRTGDGYTF.

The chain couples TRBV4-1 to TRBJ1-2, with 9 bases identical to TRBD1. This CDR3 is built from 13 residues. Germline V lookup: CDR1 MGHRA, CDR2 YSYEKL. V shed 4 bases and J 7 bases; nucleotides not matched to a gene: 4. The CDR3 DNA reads TGCGCCAGCAGCCTCACAGGGGGCGGTGGCTACACCTTC. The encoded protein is CASSLTGGGGYTF.

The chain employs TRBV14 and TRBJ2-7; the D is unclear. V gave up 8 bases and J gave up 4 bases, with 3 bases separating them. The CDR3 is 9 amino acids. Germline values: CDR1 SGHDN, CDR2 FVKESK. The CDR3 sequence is CASRYEQYV. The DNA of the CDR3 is TGTGCCAGCCGTTACGAGCAGTACGTC.

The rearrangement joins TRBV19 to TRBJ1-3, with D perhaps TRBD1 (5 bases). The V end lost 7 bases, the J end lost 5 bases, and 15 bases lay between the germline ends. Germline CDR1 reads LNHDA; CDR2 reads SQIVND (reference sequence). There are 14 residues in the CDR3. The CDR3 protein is CASIPADIRNTIYF. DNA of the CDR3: TGTGCCAGTATTCCCGCGGACATAAGAAACACCATATATTTT.

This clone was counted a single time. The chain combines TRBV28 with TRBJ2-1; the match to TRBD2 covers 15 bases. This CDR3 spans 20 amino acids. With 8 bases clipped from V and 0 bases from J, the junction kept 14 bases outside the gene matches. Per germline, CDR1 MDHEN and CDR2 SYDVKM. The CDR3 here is CASRGPPGTSGGSSYNEQFF. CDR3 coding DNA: TGTGCCAGCCGGGGACCCCCGGGGACTAGCGGGGGGAGCTCCTACAATGAGCAGTTCTTC. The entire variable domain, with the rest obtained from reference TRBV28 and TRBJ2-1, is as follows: DVKVTQSSRYLVKRTGEKVFLECVQDMDHENMFWYRQDPGLGLRLIYFSYDVKMKEKGDIPEGYSVSREKKERFSLILESASTNQTSMYLCASRGPPGTSGGSSYNEQFFGPGTRLTVL.

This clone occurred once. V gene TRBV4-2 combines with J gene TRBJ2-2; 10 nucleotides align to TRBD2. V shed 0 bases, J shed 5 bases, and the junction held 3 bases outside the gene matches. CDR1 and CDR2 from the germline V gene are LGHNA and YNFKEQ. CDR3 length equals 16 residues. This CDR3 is CASSQDTAGGTGELFF. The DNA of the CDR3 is TGTGCCAGCAGCCAAGATACAGCGGGGGGGACCGGGGAGCTGTTTTTT.

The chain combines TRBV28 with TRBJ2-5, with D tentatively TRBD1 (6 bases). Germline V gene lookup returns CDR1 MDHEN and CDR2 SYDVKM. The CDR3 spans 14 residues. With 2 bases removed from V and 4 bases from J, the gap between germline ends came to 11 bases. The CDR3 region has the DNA TGTGCCAGCAGTTTAAGAGTCAGGGGAGAGACCCAGTACTTC. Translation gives CASSLRVRGETQYF.